The T cell receptor (beta chain) under discussion was sequenced for a study of T-cell reconstitution after alpha-beta-depleted transplantation in children. Findings and caveats of the study: For some patients, TCRbeta diversity was high at day 60 because of recipient T cells and thymic progenitors that survived.

Germline CDR1 and CDR2: SGHTA and FQGNSA. The CDR3 totals 12 residues. The germline V and J ends were trimmed by 5 bases and 5 bases, with 9 bases remaining between them. In regard to this clonotype: Its antigen remains unidentified.

During its preparation, the TCRbeta library received unique molecular identifiers. In TCRdb, the PCR reads were re-called with MiXCR into one record per CDR3 protein. This table holds about 240,000 distinct CDR3 sequences, under 30% found once. This specimen consisted of PBMCs, obtained before TCRalphabeta/CD19-depleted stem cell transplant. J is TRBJ2-5 and V is TRBV7-2; no firm D call. The clonotype comes from a girl aged 2 to 9 with Fanconi anemia, due to receive a stem cell transplant. CDR3 sequence (DNA): TGTGCCAGCAGCCACCCATTGGAGACCCAGTACTTC. It specifies CASSHPLETQYF.